This T cell receptor beta chain was found in a study of blood T cell repertoires in COVID-19. About the study: The United States, Italy and Spain supplied acute and convalescent COVID-19 samples. Nucleic acid was either cDNA or gDNA, and it came from T cells, B-cell-depleted T cells, or PBMCs.

This clone was seen only once. CDR1 and CDR2 (germline): LNHDA, SQIVND (reference sequence). This CDR3 comprises 16 residues. With V trimmed by 4 bases and J by 0 bases, 6 bases remained unmatched. How the authors handled the data: Scientists estimated how many nucleated cells there were by amplifying reference gene primers. Method: immunoSEQ multiplex PCR; TCRdb's copy keeps in-frame clones and lacks some. That table furnishes V, J and clone size, whereas the DNA furnished D and trimming. In the table there are about 150,000 clones, about nine tenths of which are singletons. The sequence was obtained from a woman between 70 and 85 years old with acute or convalescent COVID-19. The chain carries TRBV19 and TRBJ2-1, with TRBD1 matching over 7 bases. The sample taken for sequencing was peripheral blood. CDR3 residues: CASSTLQGVSYNEQFF. CDR3 nucleotide sequence: TGTGCCAGTAGTACCCTCCAGGGGGTCTCCTACAATGAGCAGTTCTTC.